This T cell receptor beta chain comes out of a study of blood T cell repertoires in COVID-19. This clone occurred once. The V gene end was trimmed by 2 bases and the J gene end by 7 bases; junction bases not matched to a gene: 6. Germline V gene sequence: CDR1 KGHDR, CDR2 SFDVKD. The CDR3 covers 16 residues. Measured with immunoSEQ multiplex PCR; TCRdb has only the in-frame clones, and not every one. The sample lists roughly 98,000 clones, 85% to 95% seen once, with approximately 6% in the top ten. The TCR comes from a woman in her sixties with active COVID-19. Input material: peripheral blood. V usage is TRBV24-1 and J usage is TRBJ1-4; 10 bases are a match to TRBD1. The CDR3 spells CATSDSRQGASEKLFF. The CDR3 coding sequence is TGTGCCACCAGTGATTCGAGACAGGGGGCGAGTGAAAAACTGTTTTTT.